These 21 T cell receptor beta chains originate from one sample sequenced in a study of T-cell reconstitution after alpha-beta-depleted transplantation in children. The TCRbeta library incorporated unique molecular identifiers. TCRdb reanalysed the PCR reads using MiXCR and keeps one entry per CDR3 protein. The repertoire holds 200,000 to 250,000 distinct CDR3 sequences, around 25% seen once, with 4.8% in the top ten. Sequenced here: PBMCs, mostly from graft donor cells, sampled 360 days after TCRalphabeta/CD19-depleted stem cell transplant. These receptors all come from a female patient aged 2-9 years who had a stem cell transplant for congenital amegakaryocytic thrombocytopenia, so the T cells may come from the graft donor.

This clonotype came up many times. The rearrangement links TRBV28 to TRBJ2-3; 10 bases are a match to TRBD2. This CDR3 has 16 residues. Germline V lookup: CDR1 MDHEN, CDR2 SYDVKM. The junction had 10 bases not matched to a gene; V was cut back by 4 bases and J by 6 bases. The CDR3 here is CASSSRRTSGGDTQYF. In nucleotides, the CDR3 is TGTGCCAGCAGTTCAAGGAGGACTAGCGGCGGGGATACGCAGTATTTT.

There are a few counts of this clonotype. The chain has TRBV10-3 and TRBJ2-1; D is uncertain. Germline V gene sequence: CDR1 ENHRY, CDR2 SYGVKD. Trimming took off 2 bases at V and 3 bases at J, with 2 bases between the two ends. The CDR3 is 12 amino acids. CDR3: CAISEVYNEQFF. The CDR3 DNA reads TGTGCCATCAGTGAGGTCTACAATGAGCAGTTCTTC.

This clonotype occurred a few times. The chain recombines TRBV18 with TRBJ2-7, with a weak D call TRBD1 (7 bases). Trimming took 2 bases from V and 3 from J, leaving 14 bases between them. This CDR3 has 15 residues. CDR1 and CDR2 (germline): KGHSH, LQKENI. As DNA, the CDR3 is TGTGCCAGCTCACCAGGTCCAGGGGGGCACTACGAGCAGTACTTC. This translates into CASSPGPGGHYEQYF.

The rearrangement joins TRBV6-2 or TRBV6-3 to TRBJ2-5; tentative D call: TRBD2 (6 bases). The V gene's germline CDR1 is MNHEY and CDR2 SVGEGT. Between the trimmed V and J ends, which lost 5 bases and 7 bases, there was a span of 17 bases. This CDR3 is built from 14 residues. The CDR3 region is CASSPSTSFGTQYF. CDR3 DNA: TGTGCCAGCAGTCCATCGACTAGTTTCGGGACCCAGTACTTC.

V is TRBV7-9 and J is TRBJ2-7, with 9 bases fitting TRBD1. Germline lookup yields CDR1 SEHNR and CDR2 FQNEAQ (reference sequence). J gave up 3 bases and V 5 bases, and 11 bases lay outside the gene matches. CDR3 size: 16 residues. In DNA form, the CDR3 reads TGTGCCAGCAGCCCATCCCCCGGGACAGGGCTCTACGAGCAGTACTTC. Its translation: CASSPSPGTGLYEQYF.

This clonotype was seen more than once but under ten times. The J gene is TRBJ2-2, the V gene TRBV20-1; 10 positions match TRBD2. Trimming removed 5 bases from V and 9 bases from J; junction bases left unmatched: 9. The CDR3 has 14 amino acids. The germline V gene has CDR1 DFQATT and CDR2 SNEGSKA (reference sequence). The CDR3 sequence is CSAAGLAKSRELFF. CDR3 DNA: TGCAGTGCTGCGGGACTAGCGAAATCCCGGGAGCTGTTTTTT.

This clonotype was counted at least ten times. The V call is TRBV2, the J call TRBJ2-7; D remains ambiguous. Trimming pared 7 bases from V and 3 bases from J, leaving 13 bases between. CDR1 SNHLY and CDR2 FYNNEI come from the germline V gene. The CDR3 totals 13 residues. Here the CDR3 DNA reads TGTGCCAGCAACCACGCTATTATCTACGAGCAGTACTTC. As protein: CASNHAIIYEQYF.

CDR3: CASSEIAGVYNEQFF. CDR3 bases: TGTGCCAGTAGTGAAATAGCGGGAGTATACAATGAGCAGTTCTTC. J is TRBJ2-1 and V is TRBV19; 9 bases line up with TRBD2. V was pared by 5 bases and J by 4 bases, with 6 bases of the junction left unmatched. CDR1 is LNHDA, CDR2 SQIVND, per germline (reference sequence). There are 15 residues in the CDR3.

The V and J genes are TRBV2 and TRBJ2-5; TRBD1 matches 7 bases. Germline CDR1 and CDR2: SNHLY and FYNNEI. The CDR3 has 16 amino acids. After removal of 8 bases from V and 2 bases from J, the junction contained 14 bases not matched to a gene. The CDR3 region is CASYQARQGGQETQYF. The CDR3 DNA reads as TGTGCCAGCTATCAAGCTAGACAGGGTGGGCAAGAGACCCAGTACTTC.

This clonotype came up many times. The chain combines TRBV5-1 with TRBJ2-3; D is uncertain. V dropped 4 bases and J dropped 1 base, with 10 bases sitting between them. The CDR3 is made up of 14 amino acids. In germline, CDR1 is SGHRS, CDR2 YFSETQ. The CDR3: CASSISSRTDTQYF. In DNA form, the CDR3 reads TGCGCCAGCAGCATATCCTCCCGCACAGATACGCAGTATTTT.

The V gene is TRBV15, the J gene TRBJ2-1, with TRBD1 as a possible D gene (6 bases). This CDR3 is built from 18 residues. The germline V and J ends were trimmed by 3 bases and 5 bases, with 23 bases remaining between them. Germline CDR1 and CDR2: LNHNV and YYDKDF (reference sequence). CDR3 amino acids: CATSSQGHFAFRDNEQFF. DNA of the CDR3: TGTGCCACCAGCAGTCAGGGGCATTTTGCGTTTAGAGACAATGAGCAGTTCTTC.

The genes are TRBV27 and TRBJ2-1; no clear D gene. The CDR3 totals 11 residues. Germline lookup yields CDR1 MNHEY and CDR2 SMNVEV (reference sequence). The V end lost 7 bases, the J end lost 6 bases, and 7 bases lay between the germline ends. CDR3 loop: CASMIGNEQFF. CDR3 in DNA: TGTGCCAGCATGATTGGCAATGAGCAGTTCTTC.

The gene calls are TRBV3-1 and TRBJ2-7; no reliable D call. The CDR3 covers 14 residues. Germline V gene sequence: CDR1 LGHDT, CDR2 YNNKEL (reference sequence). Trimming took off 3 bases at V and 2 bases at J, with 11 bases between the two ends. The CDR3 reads CASSHGPATYEQYF. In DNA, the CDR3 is TGTGCCAGCAGCCACGGTCCCGCAACCTACGAGCAGTACTTC.

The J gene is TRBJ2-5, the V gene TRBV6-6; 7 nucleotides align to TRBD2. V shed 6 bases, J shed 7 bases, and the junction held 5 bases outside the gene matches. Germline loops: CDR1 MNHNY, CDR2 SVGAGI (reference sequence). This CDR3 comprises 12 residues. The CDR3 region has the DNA TGTGCCAGCAGAGCGGGACCCGGGACCCAGTACTTC. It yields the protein CASRAGPGTQYF.

The CDR3, as DNA: TGTGCCAGCACCGGGGCAGGGGGCTACAATGAGCAGTTCTTC. It yields the protein CASTGAGGYNEQFF. The rearrangement uses TRBV6-2 or TRBV6-3 and TRBJ2-1; 7 nucleotides line up with TRBD1. Looked up from germline, CDR1 is MNHEY and CDR2 is SVGEGT. This CDR3 is built from 14 residues. V was clipped by 7 bases and J by 3 bases; unmatched bases: 6.

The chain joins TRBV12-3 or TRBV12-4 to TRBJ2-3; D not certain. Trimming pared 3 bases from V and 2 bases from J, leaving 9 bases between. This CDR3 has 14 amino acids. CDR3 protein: CASSFPSNTDTQYF. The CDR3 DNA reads TGTGCCAGCAGTTTCCCCTCCAACACAGATACGCAGTATTTT.

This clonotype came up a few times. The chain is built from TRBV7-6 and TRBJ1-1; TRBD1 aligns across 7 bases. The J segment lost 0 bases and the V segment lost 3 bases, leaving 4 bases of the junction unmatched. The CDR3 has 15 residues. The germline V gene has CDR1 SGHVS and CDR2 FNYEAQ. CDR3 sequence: CASSLRTGLNTEAFF. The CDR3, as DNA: TGTGCCAGCAGCTTGAGGACAGGCCTGAACACTGAAGCTTTCTTT.

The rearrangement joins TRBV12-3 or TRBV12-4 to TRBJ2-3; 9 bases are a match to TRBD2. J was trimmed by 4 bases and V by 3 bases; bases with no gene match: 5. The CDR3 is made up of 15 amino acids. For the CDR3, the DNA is TGTGCCAGCAGTTTCGGGGCGGGGGGGGCAGATACGCAGTATTTT. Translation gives CASSFGAGGADTQYF.

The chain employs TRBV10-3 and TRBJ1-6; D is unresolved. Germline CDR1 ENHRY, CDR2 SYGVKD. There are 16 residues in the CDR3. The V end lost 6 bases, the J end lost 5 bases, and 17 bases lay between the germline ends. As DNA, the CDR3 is TGTGCCATCAGCGGACGTGGGGTAAACGATAATTCACCCCTCCACTTT. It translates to CAISGRGVNDNSPLHF.

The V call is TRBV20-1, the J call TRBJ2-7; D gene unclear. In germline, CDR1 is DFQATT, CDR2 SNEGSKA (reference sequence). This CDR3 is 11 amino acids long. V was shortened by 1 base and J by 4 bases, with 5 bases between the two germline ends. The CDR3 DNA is TGCAGTGCTAGAGCTATATACGAGCAGTACTTC. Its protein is CSARAIYEQYF.

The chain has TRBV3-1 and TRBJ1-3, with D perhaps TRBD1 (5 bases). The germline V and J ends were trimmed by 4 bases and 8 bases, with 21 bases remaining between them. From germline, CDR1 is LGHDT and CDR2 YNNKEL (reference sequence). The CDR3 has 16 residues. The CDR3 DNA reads TGTGCCAGCAGCCTCTCTGTTGGGGCGGCCCGGGACACCATATATTTT. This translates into CASSLSVGAARDTIYF.